The 29 T cell receptor beta chains below were found in one sample sequenced in a study of cytomegalovirus exposure and HLA in healthy donors (dated by TCRdb to about 2017). Receptor libraries were prepared by the immunoSEQ multiplex PCR assay. A mixture of 60 forward primers for TCR Vbeta segments and 13 reverse primers for TCR Jbeta segments was used in the multiplex PCR. This is the immuneACCESS table as TCRdb keeps it, with only in-frame sequences that have V and J called. A part of the clones is gone; compared with another copy, unresolved V genes explain less than half, and the rest is unexplained. The sample includes tens of thousands of clones, with about 80% observed a single time. The leading ten clones occupy roughly 4% of the sample. Sequenced material: PBMCs. Receptors were obtained from a woman aged 40-49 years in good health and CMV-seronegative.

This chain uses TRBV28 with TRBJ2-3; D may be TRBD2 (5 bases). The CDR3 spans 15 residues. V dropped 8 bases and J dropped 5 bases, with 20 bases sitting between them. Looked up from germline, CDR1 is MDHEN and CDR2 is SYDVKM. DNA for the CDR3: TGTGCCAGCGTCCTTTCAGCGGCGACACAAGATACGCAGTATTTT. Amino acid sequence: CASVLSAATQDTQYF. The variable domain in full, with the rest retrieved from reference TRBV28 and TRBJ2-3, is DVKVTQSSRYLVKRTGEKVFLECVQDMDHENMFWYRQDPGLGLRLIYFSYDVKMKEKGDIPEGYSVSREKKERFSLILESASTNQTSMYLCASVLSAATQDTQYFGPGTRLTVL.

This clone was picked up one time. This chain links TRBV10-3 with TRBJ1-3, with unresolved D. CDR3 length: 13 residues. CDR1 and CDR2 from the germline V gene are ENHRY and SYGVKD. Trimming removed 10 bases at V and 1 base at J, with 11 bases between. This chain's CDR3 is CATFTGSGNTIYF. Here the CDR3 DNA reads TGTGCCACCTTTACCGGGTCTGGAAACACCATATATTTT.

The V and J genes are TRBV5-1 and TRBJ2-5; the match to TRBD1 covers 7 bases. Unmatched junction bases numbered 4, after V lost 1 base and J lost 1 base. Looked up from germline, CDR1 is SGHRS and CDR2 is YFSETQ. The CDR3 runs 15 residues. The chain's CDR3 is CASSLSPGGQETQYF. The DNA of the CDR3 is TGCGCCAGCAGCTTGTCACCAGGGGGCCAAGAGACCCAGTACTTC.

V usage is TRBV28 and J usage is TRBJ1-4; the D is unclear. The CDR3 covers 17 residues. Trimming removed 5 bases from V and 3 bases from J, with 19 bases in between. CDR1 is MDHEN and CDR2 is SYDVKM in the germline V gene. The CDR3 sequence: CASSTWSGLGANEKLFF. The DNA of the CDR3 is TGTGCCAGCAGTACGTGGTCCGGACTCGGAGCTAATGAAAAACTGTTTTTT.

This clone is a singleton in its sample. The J gene is TRBJ2-2, the V gene TRBV5-1; 8 bases are a match to TRBD1. The germline V gene encodes CDR1 SGHRS and CDR2 YFSETQ. The CDR3 extends over 17 amino acids. Germline trimming cut 1 base from V and 4 bases from J; bases unmatched to any gene: 9. The CDR3 reads CASSLFSGGEITGELFF. CDR3 nucleotides: TGCGCCAGCAGCTTGTTCTCAGGGGGCGAAATCACCGGGGAGCTGTTTTTT.

The chain couples TRBV29-1 to TRBJ2-1; 8 nucleotides agree with TRBD1. Germline loops: CDR1 SQVTM, CDR2 ANQGSEA. Germline trimming cut 6 bases from V and 0 bases from J; bases unmatched to any gene: 7. This CDR3 contains 15 residues. CDR3 DNA: TGCAGCGTCCCGGGACAGGCGTCCTCCTACAATGAGCAGTTCTTC. Its translation: CSVPGQASSYNEQFF.

In its sample, this clone was seen a few times. The V call is TRBV18, the J call TRBJ2-1, with 7 positions matching TRBD2. Germline V CDR1 and CDR2: KGHSH, LQKENI. V was pared by 1 base and J by 2 bases, with 5 bases of the junction left unmatched. The CDR3 loop spans 16 amino acids. The CDR3 nucleotides read TGTGCCAGCTCACCACTAGCGGGCCCAACCTACAATGAGCAGTTCTTC. Its translation is CASSPLAGPTYNEQFF. The whole variable domain, remainder taken from reference TRBV18 and TRBJ2-1, is NAGVMQNPRHLVRRRGQEARLRCSPMKGHSHVYWYRQLPEEGLKFMVYLQKENIIDESGMPKERFSAEFPKEGPSILRIQQVVRGDSAAYFCASSPLAGPTYNEQFFGPGTRLTVL.

J is TRBJ1-4 and V is TRBV5-1; D gene uncertain. Germline CDR1 reads SGHRS; CDR2 reads YFSETQ. There are 13 residues in the CDR3. V was shortened by 2 bases and J by 8 bases, with 10 bases between the two germline ends. The CDR3, as DNA: TGCGCCAGCAGCTTAGGAGGAGACGAAAAACTGTTTTTT. Translated, it gives CASSLGGDEKLFF. Full variable domain (outside the CDR3, taken from reference TRBV5-1 and TRBJ1-4): KAGVTQTPRYLIKTRGQQVTLSCSPISGHRSVSWYQQTPGQGLQFLFEYFSETQRNKGNFPGRFSGRQFSNSRSEMNVSTLELGDSALYLCASSLGGDEKLFFGSGTQLSVL.

The rearrangement joins TRBV4-1 to TRBJ1-1; weak D call: TRBD1 (6 bases). From germline, CDR1 is MGHRA and CDR2 YSYEKL. The CDR3 sequence is 14 residues long. Trimming stripped 3 bases from V and 8 bases from J, with 16 bases between. Here the CDR3 reads CASSHLTGTTEAFF. Written as DNA, the CDR3 is TGCGCCAGCAGCCACCTGACAGGCACAACCGAAGCTTTCTTT.

The chain has TRBV27 and TRBJ1-5, with TRBD1 identical over 7 bases. Germline CDR1 and CDR2: MNHEY and SMNVEV (reference sequence). This CDR3 region has 15 residues. V was clipped by 3 bases and J by 9 bases; unmatched bases: 11. The DNA of the CDR3 is TGTGCCAGCAGTTTGACAGGGAGCCCTTACGCGCCCCAGCATTTT. Its translation is CASSLTGSPYAPQHF.

This chain uses TRBV7-9 with TRBJ2-2, with TRBD1 identical over 9 bases. The germline CDR1 and CDR2 sequences are SEHNR and FQNEAQ (reference sequence). This CDR3 is 15 amino acids long. The ends lost 5 bases at V and 6 bases at J; junction bases unmatched: 7. The CDR3 region is CASSPGGTGSGELFF. CDR3 nucleotides: TGTGCCAGCAGCCCCGGCGGGACAGGGTCCGGGGAGCTGTTTTTT.

The chain recombines TRBV7-9 with TRBJ2-7, with no clear D. V was clipped by 1 base and J by 0 bases, with 7 bases between them. The CDR3 extends over 14 amino acids. Germline V lookup: CDR1 SEHNR, CDR2 FQNEAQ (reference sequence). CDR3 sequence (DNA): TGTGCCAGCAGCTTAGACTCAATCTCCTACGAGCAGTACTTC. It codes for CASSLDSISYEQYF.

V and J are TRBV27 and TRBJ2-1; 7 bases match TRBD2. V lost 5 bases and J lost 3; bases outside the gene matches: 7. The CDR3 extends over 15 amino acids. The germline gives CDR1 MNHEY, CDR2 SMNVEV (reference sequence). CDR3 bases: TGTGCCAGCAGTGAAGGGCTAGCGGTCTACAATGAGCAGTTCTTC. Translating gives CASSEGLAVYNEQFF.

The chain links TRBV5-1 to TRBJ2-1; 11 positions agree with TRBD2. The CDR3 is 16 amino acids. From germline, CDR1 is SGHRS and CDR2 YFSETQ. Trimming removed 4 bases from V and 7 bases from J; junction bases left unmatched: 10. The CDR3 loop reads CASSPVAGGPYNEQFF. CDR3 coding DNA: TGCGCCAGCAGCCCGGTAGCGGGAGGGCCATATAATGAGCAGTTCTTC.

The chain combines TRBV11-3 with TRBJ2-1; 12 bases map to TRBD1. The length of the CDR3 is 14 residues. Trimming at V came to 6 bases and at J to 8 bases, leaving 5 bases not matched to a gene. Per germline, CDR1 SGHNT and CDR2 YENEEA. The CDR3 nucleotides read TGTGCCAGCAGTCAGGGACAGGGGGCCCATGAGCAGTTCTTC. This translates into CASSQGQGAHEQFF.

V is TRBV21-1 and J is TRBJ2-3; the table calls TRBD2, which could not be checked here. TRBV21-1 counts as a pseudogene. This CDR3 has 16 amino acids. This CDR3 is CASSTTRGYFTDTQYF. In DNA, the CDR3 is TGTGCCAGCAGCACAACAAGAGGCTATTTCACAGATACGCAGTATTTT.

The chain's CDR3 is CASSLEEYSYNEQFF. In nucleotides, the CDR3 is TGTGCCAGCAGCTTGGAGGAGTACTCCTACAATGAGCAGTTCTTC. This chain joins TRBV5-4 and TRBJ2-1, with D hard to call. The length of the CDR3 is 15 residues. CDR1 SGHNT and CDR2 YYREEE come from the germline V gene (reference sequence). Trimming shortened V by 0 bases and J by 0 bases, and 7 bases separated the two germline ends.

The chain employs TRBV6-1 and TRBJ2-3; TRBD1 aligns across 9 bases. J gave up 6 bases and V 5 bases, and 6 bases lay outside the gene matches. This CDR3 is 14 amino acids long. Germline values: CDR1 MNHNS, CDR2 SASEGT. DNA for the CDR3: TGTGCCAGCAGTAAGGACAGGGGTGGGGATACGCAGTATTTT. This encodes CASSKDRGGDTQYF.

This clone came up a few times. The chain combines TRBV7-9 with TRBJ2-1; TRBD2 matches at 13 bases. Trimming took 4 bases from V and 9 from J; bases not matched to a gene: 6. The CDR3 loop spans 15 amino acids. Germline lookup yields CDR1 SEHNR and CDR2 FQNEAQ (reference sequence). The chain's CDR3 is CASSSGLAGAGEQFF. CDR3 DNA: TGTGCCAGCAGCTCTGGACTAGCGGGAGCCGGTGAGCAGTTCTTC.

Of note for this clone: Germline is not matched at one junction end, which may reflect a read error. The rearrangement links TRBV7-9 to TRBJ1-1; a possible D gene is TRBD1 (6 bases). Germline V gene lookup returns CDR1 SEHNR and CDR2 FQNEAQ (reference sequence). This CDR3 has 15 residues. The DNA of the CDR3 is TGTGCCGGCAGCCCGATTCAGGGGCGCGGGACTGAAGCTTTCTTT. It specifies CAGSPIQGRGTEAFF.

The chain carries TRBV2 and TRBJ1-4, with 8 positions matching TRBD1. The germline V gene has CDR1 SNHLY and CDR2 FYNNEI. CDR3 size: 15 residues. Trimming cost V 6 bases and J 8 bases; bases outside gene matches: 11. Here the CDR3 reads CASSPLQGTGEKLFF. The CDR3 DNA sequence: TGTGCCAGCAGCCCCTTACAGGGGACAGGAGAAAAACTGTTTTTT.

This chain's CDR3 is CASSGSGRAADTQYF. The CDR3 DNA follows: TGTGCCAGCAGCGGTAGCGGGAGGGCCGCAGATACGCAGTATTTT. The chain combines TRBV9 with TRBJ2-3; TRBD2 agrees at 11 bases. Germline V CDR1 and CDR2: SGDLS, YYNGEE. The CDR3 consists of 15 residues. Trimming cost V 3 bases and J 4 bases; bases outside gene matches: 4.

In nucleotides, the CDR3 is TGCGCCAGCAGCCAAGGGCTAGCGGGAGGCTATGAGCAGTTCTTC. Encoded protein: CASSQGLAGGYEQFF. This sequence joins TRBV4-1 and TRBJ2-1, with 11 bases aligning to TRBD2. CDR3 length: 15 amino acids. Germline V gene lookup returns CDR1 MGHRA and CDR2 YSYEKL. J lost 8 bases, V lost 1 base, and 4 bases had no gene match.

V gene TRBV19 combines with J gene TRBJ1-5, with D possibly TRBD1 on 6 matching bases. The CDR3 is made up of 15 amino acids. V lost 7 bases and J lost 7, with 20 bases in between. The germline gives CDR1 LNHDA, CDR2 SQIVND (reference sequence). The chain's CDR3 is CASNLAGAVGQPQHF. In nucleotides, the CDR3 is TGTGCCAGTAACCTCGCAGGGGCGGTGGGGCAGCCCCAGCATTTT.

The CDR3, as DNA: TGTGCCAGCAGTTTATGGGGACTAGCGAGCTCCTACAATGAGCAGTTCTTC. The encoded protein is CASSLWGLASSYNEQFF. The chain is built from TRBV27 and TRBJ2-1; 10 bases fit TRBD2. This CDR3 has 17 amino acids. V trimming: 1 base; J trimming: 0 bases; junction bases outside the gene matches: 3. CDR1 is MNHEY and CDR2 is SMNVEV in the germline V gene (reference sequence).

The rearrangement joins TRBV5-1 to TRBJ2-3; TRBD2 might be the D (5 bases). Trimming cost V 2 bases and J 1 base, with 8 bases left between them. CDR3 size: 14 residues. Germline lookup yields CDR1 SGHRS and CDR2 YFSETQ. CDR3 loop: CASSFEGGTDTQYF. The CDR3 nucleotides are TGCGCCAGCAGCTTTGAGGGTGGCACAGATACGCAGTATTTT.

This clone is a singleton in its sample. The rearrangement joins TRBV7-3 to TRBJ2-1; no clear D gene. V gave up 6 bases and J gave up 5 bases, with 14 bases separating them. CDR1 and CDR2 (germline): SGHTA, FQGTGA. CDR3 length: 14 residues. Written as DNA, the CDR3 is TGTGCCAGCAGTTCCTCCGCCCAGGACAATGAGCAGTTCTTC. It is translated as CASSSSAQDNEQFF.

V gene TRBV19 combines with J gene TRBJ1-1; maybe TRBD1 (6 bases). CDR1 LNHDA and CDR2 SQIVND come from the germline V gene (reference sequence). The CDR3 sequence is 14 residues long. V shed 6 bases and J shed 0 bases, with 11 bases lying between them. DNA for the CDR3: TGTGCCAGTAGCGGGACATCTATGAACACTGAAGCTTTCTTT. It yields the protein CASSGTSMNTEAFF.

In its sample, this clone was seen once. This chain connects TRBV29-1 to TRBJ2-7, with D unclear. Germline lookup yields CDR1 SQVTM and CDR2 ANQGSEA. The CDR3 covers 12 residues. Trimming removed 3 bases at V and 2 bases at J, with 8 bases between. CDR3 sequence: CSVDGPAYEQYF. In nucleotides, the CDR3 is TGCAGCGTTGATGGTCCGGCCTACGAGCAGTACTTC.